The entry below gives a single TCR beta chain sequence along with its context. During active infection, Seattle patients enrolled and were then monitored through disease. The V gene lost 1 base and the J gene lost 4 bases, with 4 bases spanning the gap. The CDR3 runs to 12 residues. The data originate from a study of blood T cell repertoires in COVID-19. The wider study: Samples representing acute and convalescent COVID-19 were sourced from the United States, Italy and Spain. Sample material is recorded as cDNA or gDNA derived from T cells, B-cell-depleted T cells, or PBMCs.

In the authors' methods: Nucleated cell counts were estimated from reference gene primer amplification. The method was immunoSEQ multiplex PCR; TCRdb's version includes in-frame clones alone and lacks a portion of them. V, J and clone size reflect that table, while D and trimming were determined from the DNA. Here the sample spans about 60,000 clones, more than 70% being singletons. The chain is built from TRBV12-3 or TRBV12-4 and TRBJ1-2; D gene uncertain. Material: peripheral blood. The sequence was collected from a man aged 55-75 years with COVID-19, enrolled during active disease. The CDR3 reads CASSLGPYGYTF. The CDR3, as DNA: TGTGCCAGCAGTTTAGGGCCCTATGGCTACACCTTC.